This is a list of T cell receptor beta chains from one sample in a study of shared clonotypes between healthy human individuals. TCRdb keeps only in-frame clones here, not all; method: immunoSEQ multiplex PCR. The data contain about 800,000 clones, about 96% of them singletons. Sequencing used naive CD8+ T cells sorted from blood. The receptors stem from a young man in good health. Both conserved end residues are part of each CDR3.

v_gene: TRBV14; j_gene: TRBJ2-5; CDR3aa: CASSGRTRQETQYF
v_gene: TRBV7-9; j_gene: TRBJ2-7; CDR3aa: CASSSTGGSYEQYF
v_gene: TRBV15; j_gene: TRBJ2-7; CDR3aa: CATSHENPGQELSYEQYF
v_gene: TRBV9; j_gene: TRBJ2-7; CDR3aa: CASSEETGSYEQYF
v_gene: TRBV2; j_gene: TRBJ2-1; CDR3aa: CASRGGTSGTHNEQFF
v_gene: TRBV4-1; j_gene: TRBJ2-1; CDR3aa: CASSQLFGDEQFF
v_gene: TRBV5-1; j_gene: TRBJ2-3; CDR3aa: CASSPWDSADPGGQDTQYF
v_gene: TRBV11-2; j_gene: TRBJ2-7; CDR3aa: CACQGQDYEQYF
v_gene: TRBV7-8; j_gene: TRBJ2-5; CDR3aa: CASSLVERGQGYETQYF
v_gene: TRBV9; j_gene: TRBJ2-1; CDR3aa: CASSVAGGPYEQFF
v_gene: TRBV28; j_gene: TRBJ2-7; CDR3aa: CASAPTGTLYEQYF
v_gene: TRBV6-5; j_gene: TRBJ2-5; CDR3aa: CASSSGTGRETQYF
v_gene: TRBV6-6; j_gene: TRBJ2-7; CDR3aa: CASSYTTYEQYF
v_gene: TRBV19; j_gene: TRBJ1-5; CDR3aa: CASSMRQASNQPQHF
v_gene: TRBV2; j_gene: TRBJ2-2; CDR3aa: CASSEGTSNTGELFF
v_gene: TRBV15; j_gene: TRBJ2-3; CDR3aa: CATSEGSSGSRDTQYF
v_gene: TRBV27; j_gene: TRBJ2-7; CDR3aa: CASSSRDELFDYEQYF
v_gene: TRBV25-1; j_gene: TRBJ2-2; CDR3aa: CASSESAGLAGDTGELFF
v_gene: TRBV7-3; j_gene: TRBJ2-2; CDR3aa: CASSLTGGSNTGELFF
v_gene: TRBV11-3; j_gene: TRBJ2-2; CDR3aa: CASRSLRELFF
v_gene: TRBV7-9; j_gene: TRBJ1-1; CDR3aa: CASSIQSGAEAFF
v_gene: TRBV7-9; j_gene: TRBJ1-1; CDR3aa: CASSHLGREAFF
v_gene: TRBV7-9; j_gene: TRBJ2-1; CDR3aa: CASSPVPGDEQFF
v_gene: TRBV28; j_gene: TRBJ2-6; CDR3aa: CASSGQVLGANVLTF
v_gene: TRBV5-1; j_gene: TRBJ1-1; CDR3aa: CASSSGEHAGLNTEAFF
v_gene: TRBV6-6; j_gene: TRBJ2-1; CDR3aa: CASSYGVGVNNEQFF
v_gene: TRBV27; j_gene: TRBJ2-7; CDR3aa: CASMGVNQEQYF
v_gene: TRBV2; j_gene: TRBJ2-3; CDR3aa: CASRGGTGGNLDTQYF
v_gene: TRBV10-3; j_gene: TRBJ2-1; CDR3aa: CAISESGTSGSNEQFF
v_gene: TRBV5-1; j_gene: TRBJ2-1; CDR3aa: CASSREGGEQFF
v_gene: TRBV28; j_gene: TRBJ2-1; CDR3aa: CASSNTGSTYNEQFF
v_gene: TRBV9; j_gene: TRBJ1-2; CDR3aa: CASSASGTGYGYTF
v_gene: TRBV6-1; j_gene: TRBJ2-3; CDR3aa: CASSVGVIKDTQYF
v_gene: TRBV29-1; j_gene: TRBJ2-3; CDR3aa: CSVEIAGGRFTDTQYF
v_gene: TRBV7-2; j_gene: TRBJ2-5; CDR3aa: CASSLASREQETQYF
v_gene: TRBV11-2; j_gene: TRBJ2-5; CDR3aa: CASSWDQADLYQETQYF
v_gene: TRBV7-7; j_gene: TRBJ2-7; CDR3aa: CASSSIIADSYEQYF
v_gene: TRBV6-5; j_gene: TRBJ2-7; CDR3aa: CASSYSGGREQYF
v_gene: TRBV5-1; j_gene: TRBJ2-3; CDR3aa: CASRADGATDTQYF
v_gene: TRBV27; j_gene: TRBJ2-3; CDR3aa: CASSWTAGDTQYF
v_gene: TRBV4-1; j_gene: TRBJ2-1; CDR3aa: CASSQDWGPAGYNEQFF
v_gene: TRBV5-4; j_gene: TRBJ2-6; CDR3aa: CASSLALGSGANVLTF